This TCR beta chain was profiled in a study of OX40 agonist ivuxolimab in advanced cancers. Regarding the study in general: Ivuxolimab was an agonistic, fully human IgG2 monoclonal antibody directed against OX40 (CD134), a costimulatory receptor. Intravenous ivuxolimab was administered to patients every 2 weeks at six dose levels: 0.01, 0.1, 0.3, 1.5, 3 and 10 mg/kg. Of the approximately 50 dose-escalation patients, hepatocellular carcinoma was present in some 19, melanoma in around 15, renal cell carcinoma in 9 and head and neck cancer in 9. In the dose-escalation cohort, approximately 83% of patients were male, and the mean age was roughly 56 years with a range of about 20 to 90. Prior anti-PD-1, anti-PD-L1 or anti-CTLA-4 therapy was permitted, and less than 45% of dose-escalation patients had received checkpoint inhibitors. Three dose-escalation patients achieved partial responses, one with hepatocellular carcinoma and two with cutaneous melanoma. Peripheral TCRbeta sequencing was intended to test whether TCR sequence diversity was altered and clonal T-cell expansion was caused by ivuxolimab. The paper reports the monotherapy dose-escalation portion (N ≈ 52 patients) of the phase I ivuxolimab trial. Broad study findings and their caveats: Which antigens the clonally expanded peripheral T cells were specific for was not determined. Partial responders in the 0.1-3.0 mg/kg groups had among the lowest normalized peripheral clonal expansion, especially among CD8+ T cells. After ivuxolimab, more expanded clones were found on average in CD8+ T cells than in CD4+ T cells. At doses from 0.1 to 3.0 mg/kg, clonal expansion was seen in both CD4+ and CD8+ blood T cells between baseline and week 6. Low levels of normalized T-cell clonal expansion were also seen in some nonresponding patients.

CDR1 and CDR2, looked up from the germline V gene, are MNHNS and SASEGT. The CDR3 spans 14 residues, from the cysteine through the phenylalanine. Only CDR3 DNA remains: 42 bases, in frame from the first base. V and J are truncated by 11 bases and 3 bases respectively, leaving an intervening sequence of 17 bases. For sequencing of the TCRbeta CDR3 region, genomic DNA was extracted from the sorted cells. The immunoSEQ Assay was used to sequence the TCRbeta CDR3 regions. The table comes from immuneACCESS by way of TCRdb, which keeps in-frame sequences with V and J called. Part of the clones is missing from these tables; in studies checked, under half for an unresolved V gene and the rest for unknown reasons. Present in this sample are about 21,000 clones, around 87% of which were seen just once. The ten largest clones represent under 20% of the sample. The trial excluded patients who had a history of autoimmune disease or were on systemic immunosuppression. Peripheral blood for TCR sequencing was drawn from every dose cohort at baseline, at cycle 4 day 1 and at cycle 7 day 1. The samples were taken from a phase I, first-in-human, multicenter, open-label dose-escalation trial of ivuxolimab. Adults with locally advanced or metastatic melanoma, renal cell, hepatocellular, or head and neck squamous cell carcinoma were enrolled in the trial. Before TCR sequencing, CD4+ and CD8+ T cells were separately sorted from peripheral blood.

This clone has more than one count but fewer than ten. Its target antigen remains unknown. No clone much larger than this one lies a single base away; base qualities are absent. This receptor was identified in an adult with an advanced solid tumor such as melanoma, head and neck, liver or kidney cancer. The material was CD4+ or CD8+ T cells sorted from blood, obtained in a trial of the OX40 agonist ivuxolimab. The rearrangement joined TRBV6-1 to TRBJ1-5; perhaps TRBD1 is the D gene, with 5 bases matching. The nucleotide sequence is given as TGTGCCGCCGAATCCGGGACGGCCAATCAGCCCCAGCATTTT. This gives the protein CAAESGTANQPQHF.